The 11 T cell receptor beta chains in this list originate from one sample, sequenced in a study of T-cell reconstitution after alpha-beta-depleted transplantation in children. As it was prepared, the TCRbeta library received unique molecular identifiers. TCRdb re-called the PCR reads with MiXCR, one entry per CDR3 protein. The sample holds some 200,000 distinct CDR3 sequences, 7% to 9% seen once. Sequencing used PBMCs, mostly from graft donor cells, obtained 360 days after TCRalphabeta/CD19-depleted stem cell transplant. Source of these receptors: a male patient aged 2 to 9 who had a stem cell transplant for acute myeloid leukemia, so the T cells may come from the graft donor.

A few counts support this clonotype. The chain is built from TRBV5-1 and TRBJ1-6; perhaps TRBD1 as D (6 bases). Trimming removed 0 bases from V and 7 bases from J, with 20 bases in between. Per the germline V gene, CDR1 is SGHRS and CDR2 is YFSETQ. The CDR3 runs 18 residues. CDR3 in DNA: TGCGCCAGCAGCTTGGTTCAGGGGACAAACGGACGGAATTCACCCCTCCACTTT. Translating gives CASSLVQGTNGRNSPLHF. Variable domain in full (rest from reference TRBV5-1 and TRBJ1-6): KAGVTQTPRYLIKTRGQQVTLSCSPISGHRSVSWYQQTPGQGLQFLFEYFSETQRNKGNFPGRFSGRQFSNSRSEMNVSTLELGDSALYLCASSLVQGTNGRNSPLHFGNGTRLTVT.

The chain has TRBV11-2 and TRBJ1-1; 7 bases are shared with TRBD1. Losses at the gene ends were 6 bases for V and 6 bases for J; bases not matched to a gene: 10. Germline V gives CDR1 SGHAT, CDR2 FQNNGV. The CDR3 extends over 14 amino acids. CDR3 DNA: TGTGCCAGCAGTCATGTCAGGGGGAGGCCTGAAGCTTTCTTT. This encodes CASSHVRGRPEAFF.

This clonotype was recorded at least ten times. The chain combines TRBV12-3 or TRBV12-4 with TRBJ2-1, with D possibly matching TRBD2 (5 bases). CDR3 length: 15 amino acids. Between the trimmed V and J ends, which lost 2 bases and 3 bases, there was a span of 11 bases. The CDR3 nucleotides are TGTGCCAGCAGTTTATGGGTCGGGGACTACAATGAGCAGTTCTTC. Its protein product is CASSLWVGDYNEQFF.

This clonotype has more than one count but fewer than ten. The rearrangement links TRBV12-3 or TRBV12-4 to TRBJ1-1; no definite D call. The length of the CDR3 is 13 residues. Trimming took 5 bases from V and 7 from J, leaving 14 bases between them. The CDR3 DNA is TGTGCCAGCAGTCACACAGCAATCAGTGAAGCTTTCTTT. This codes for CASSHTAISEAFF.

This clonotype showed up just a few times. The V and J genes are TRBV5-1 and TRBJ1-2; 10 nucleotides align to TRBD1. After removal of 3 bases from V and 8 bases from J, the junction contained 7 bases not matched to a gene. Germline-derived CDR1 and CDR2 are SGHRS and YFSETQ. The CDR3 totals 14 residues. CDR3 sequence: CASSWRQGAGGYTF. CDR3 DNA sequence: TGCGCCAGCAGCTGGCGACAGGGGGCAGGCGGCTACACCTTC.

The V call is TRBV5-1, the J call TRBJ2-7; D remains ambiguous. Looked up from germline, CDR1 is SGHRS and CDR2 is YFSETQ. V gave up 4 bases and J gave up 3 bases, with 5 bases separating them. The CDR3 has 11 residues. CDR3 nucleotide sequence: TGCGCCAGCAGCATCCACTACGAGCAGTACGTC. Translating gives CASSIHYEQYV.

This clonotype was recorded a few times. The J gene is TRBJ2-7, the V gene TRBV20-1, with D unclear. Between the trimmed V and J ends, which lost 3 bases and 1 base, there was a span of 16 bases. CDR1 DFQATT and CDR2 SNEGSKA come from the germline V gene (reference sequence). The CDR3 loop spans 15 amino acids. CDR3 region: CSARPPGGTSYEQYF. CDR3 coding DNA: TGCAGTGCTAGGCCCCCTGGCGGCACATCCTACGAGCAGTACTTC.

V gene TRBV4-2 combines with J gene TRBJ1-4; D gene uncertain. Between the trimmed V and J ends, which lost 0 bases and 4 bases, there was a span of 6 bases. The CDR3 covers 14 residues. Germline assignment: CDR1 LGHNA and CDR2 YNFKEQ. CDR3 sequence: CASSQDGSNEKLFF. The DNA of the CDR3 is TGTGCCAGCAGCCAAGATGGAAGTAATGAAAAACTGTTTTTT.

The J gene is TRBJ1-1, the V gene TRBV12-3 or TRBV12-4; 10 nucleotides agree with TRBD1. This CDR3 has 14 residues. After removal of 7 bases from V and 6 bases from J, the junction contained 8 bases not matched to a gene. The CDR3 region is CASNLRQGASEAFF. The DNA of the CDR3 is TGTGCCAGCAACCTCAGACAGGGGGCCTCTGAAGCTTTCTTT.

This clonotype came up a few times. The chain links TRBV18 to TRBJ2-7; D is uncertain. Trimming took off 2 bases at V and 1 base at J, with 6 bases between the two ends. From germline, CDR1 is KGHSH and CDR2 LQKENI. The CDR3 spans 13 residues. The CDR3 DNA follows: TGTGCCAGCTCACCAGGGTGGTCCTACGAGCAGTACGTC. Amino acid sequence: CASSPGWSYEQYV.

This clonotype was counted ten times or more. The rearrangement uses TRBV15 and TRBJ1-4; perhaps TRBD1 as D (6 bases). Trimming left V 1 base short and J 8 bases short, with 14 bases between. The CDR3 length is 15 residues. Germline V lookup: CDR1 LNHNV, CDR2 YYDKDF (reference sequence). This CDR3 is CATSRVGGRWEKLFF. The DNA of the CDR3 is TGTGCCACCAGCAGAGTCGGGGGGCGGTGGGAAAAACTGTTTTTT.